These T cell receptor beta chains were read from a single sample in a study of cytomegalovirus exposure and HLA in healthy donors. Repertoires were generated with immunoSEQ multiplex PCR, while TCRdb's copy carries only in-frame clones and drops some. The sample gives 150,000 to 190,000 clones, approximately 79% of which show up once; 6.6% is in the top ten. The sample comprised PBMCs. These receptors were collected from a woman aged 45 to 65 in good health and CMV-seropositive. Both conserved end residues are part of each CDR3. D genes are given only for firm matches. The size field is filled for only some rows; it gives once, few, many or a size class.

V,D,size,J,CDR3,DNA
TRBV2,-,-,TRBJ2-3,CASSEGNDRGPTLTDTQYF,TGTGCCAGCAGTGAAGGGAACGACCGAGGGCCGACGCTCACAGATACGCAGTATTTT
TRBV6-1,-,-,TRBJ2-1,CASSGASAGSYNEQFF,TGTGCCAGCAGTGGGGCCTCGGCAGGGTCCTACAATGAGCAGTTCTTC
TRBV5-1,TRBD2,few,TRBJ2-6,CASSFLGGNSGANVLTF,TGCGCCAGCAGCTTCTTGGGGGGGAATTCTGGGGCCAACGTCCTGACTTTC
TRBV6-5,TRBD1,-,TRBJ2-3,CASTPGQGLGNTQYF,TGTGCCAGCACCCCGGGACAGGGCCTGGGAAATACGCAGTATTTT
TRBV30,TRBD2,-,TRBJ2-1,CAWSTPSWGGSIRGQFF,TGTGCCTGGAGTACACCCAGCTGGGGGGGGTCTATTCGGGGTCAGTTCTTC
TRBV5-1,-,-,TRBJ1-1,CASSLDAPVPTEAFF,TGCGCCAGCAGCTTGGATGCACCGGTCCCCACTGAAGCTTTCTTT
TRBV5-1,TRBD2,-,TRBJ2-1,CASSLSGTSAYNEQFF,TGCGCCAGCAGCTTGTCCGGGACTAGCGCGTACAATGAGCAGTTCTTC
TRBV10-2,TRBD1,-,TRBJ2-7,CASSELGQYPYEQYF,TGCGCCAGCAGTGAGTTGGGACAGTATCCCTACGAGCAGTACTTC
TRBV2,TRBD1,-,TRBJ1-1,CASSGRTGPTEAFF,TGTGCCAGCAGTGGAAGGACAGGGCCGACTGAAGCTTTCTTT
TRBV5-4,TRBD1,-,TRBJ1-2,CASSSGTDLYGYTF,TGTGCCAGCAGCTCCGGGACAGACCTCTATGGCTACACCTTC
TRBV6-6,-,-,TRBJ1-3,CASSAVAAGNTIYF,TGTGCCAGCAGTGCCGTAGCGGCTGGAAACACCATATATTTT
TRBV9,TRBD1,-,TRBJ1-4,CASSVGTGVRSEKLFF,TGTGCCAGCAGCGTAGGAACAGGGGTGAGAAGTGAAAAACTGTTTTTT
TRBV7-2,-,-,TRBJ2-7,CASSLQQTYEQYF,TGTGCCAGCAGCTTACAACAGACCTACGAGCAGTACTTC
TRBV19,TRBD1,-,TRBJ2-2,CASSKRGPFANTGELFF,TGTGCCAGTAGTAAAAGGGGGCCGTTCGCGAACACCGGGGAGCTGTTTTTT
TRBV2,-,-,TRBJ1-2,CAGSGVSSYGYTF,TGTGCCGGATCCGGGGTTTCCTCCTATGGCTACACCTTC
TRBV7-2,-,-,TRBJ1-1,CASRLQGSTEAFF,TGTGCCAGCAGATTACAGGGCTCAACAGAAGCTTTCTTT
TRBV2,-,-,TRBJ1-1,CASTPVGGVSTEAFF,TGTGCCAGCACCCCGGTCGGGGGGGTGAGCACTGAAGCTTTCTTT
TRBV6-1,-,-,TRBJ1-3,CASRTSSGNTIYF,TGTGCCAGCCGGACTAGCTCTGGAAACACCATATATTTT
TRBV7-9,-,-,TRBJ2-3,CSSSSLADTQYF,TGTTCCAGCAGCTCCCTAGCAGATACGCAGTATTTT
TRBV2,TRBD1,few,TRBJ1-1,CASSVKEGDSFLTEAFF,TGTGCCAGCAGTGTTAAGGAGGGGGACAGCTTTCTCACTGAAGCTTTCTTT
TRBV27,-,few,TRBJ1-3,CASSSAPGGNTIYF,TGTGCCAGCAGTTCCGCCCCGGGTGGAAACACCATATATTTT
TRBV6-5,TRBD2,-,TRBJ2-7,CASSKSSGSSYEQYF,TGTGCCAGCAGTAAGTCTAGCGGTTCCTCCTACGAGCAGTACTTC
TRBV28,-,-,TRBJ2-2,CASSPMAGYTGELFF,TGTGCCAGCAGCCCCATGGCGGGGTACACCGGGGAGCTGTTTTTT
TRBV29-1,TRBD2,few,TRBJ2-1,CSVDSGGYNEQFF,TGCAGCGTTGATAGCGGGGGGTACAATGAGCAGTTCTTC
TRBV23-1,-,-,TRBJ2-7,CASRPSGSFSYEQYF,TGCGCCAGCAGACCATCCGGTTCTTTCTCCTACGAGCAGTACTTC
TRBV6-6,TRBD1,-,TRBJ1-2,CASFATGAWVYGYTF,TGTGCCAGCTTCGCGACAGGGGCCTGGGTCTATGGCTACACCTTC
TRBV27,TRBD1,-,TRBJ2-1,CASSSDRGNYNEQFF,TGTGCCAGCAGTTCTGACAGGGGAAACTACAATGAGCAGTTCTTC
TRBV29-1,-,-,TRBJ2-1,CSVEVLGLGNEQFF,TGCAGCGTTGAAGTTTTGGGCCTGGGCAATGAGCAGTTCTTC
TRBV11-2,-,-,TRBJ2-3,CASSLWGRDINTDTQYF,TGTGCCAGCAGCTTATGGGGGCGAGACATAAACACAGATACGCAGTATTTT
TRBV7-9,TRBD1,-,TRBJ2-7,CASSLAGQDSYEQYF,TGTGCCAGCAGCTTAGCGGGACAGGACTCCTACGAGCAGTACTTC
TRBV29-1,TRBD1,-,TRBJ2-7,CSVWTGGYEQYF,TGCAGCGTCTGGACAGGGGGGTACGAGCAGTACTTC
TRBV5-1,-,-,TRBJ2-1,CASSLSVGLEQFF,TGCGCCAGCAGCTTGTCTGTTGGACTTGAGCAGTTCTTC
TRBV2,TRBD1,-,TRBJ1-2,CATDRDRAGYTF,TGTGCCACGGACCGGGACAGGGCTGGCTACACCTTC
TRBV29-1,-,-,TRBJ2-5,CSGFGGTLGETQYF,TGCAGCGGATTTGGGGGGACCCTAGGAGAGACCCAGTACTTC
TRBV25-1,TRBD2,-,TRBJ2-3,CASSQPSGWGRGTDTQYF,TGTGCCAGCAGCCAGCCGTCTGGTTGGGGGAGGGGCACAGATACGCAGTATTTT
TRBV30,TRBD2,-,TRBJ2-4,CAWSVASGEPIQYF,TGTGCCTGGAGTGTAGCTAGCGGGGAGCCCATTCAGTACTTC
TRBV5-1,-,-,TRBJ2-7,CASRPDYLNYEQYF,TGCGCCAGCAGACCGGACTACCTCAACTACGAGCAGTACTTC
TRBV19,-,-,TRBJ1-1,CASRQGGTEAFF,TGTGCCAGTAGACAGGGTGGCACTGAAGCTTTCTTT
TRBV5-5,-,-,TRBJ1-4,CASSSHGATNEKLFF,TGTGCCAGCAGTTCCCACGGGGCAACTAATGAAAAACTGTTTTTT
TRBV7-6,TRBD2,few,TRBJ2-3,CASSLAVGGTDTQYF,TGTGCCAGCAGCTTAGCCGTCGGGGGGACAGATACGCAGTATTTT
TRBV11-2,-,-,TRBJ1-2,CASSPAGGGTYYGYTF,TGTGCCAGCAGCCCCGCCGGGGGAGGAACTTACTATGGCTACACCTTC
TRBV6-5,TRBD1,-,TRBJ2-7,CASSSPGQGTYEQYF,TGTGCCAGCAGTTCCCCGGGACAGGGGACCTACGAGCAGTACTTC
TRBV6-1,-,-,TRBJ1-4,CASRSGASNEKLFF,TGTGCCAGCAGGAGCGGGGCATCTAATGAAAAACTGTTTTTT
TRBV5-1,TRBD1,-,TRBJ2-7,CASSSGTGSYEQYF,TGCGCCAGCAGCTCCGGGACAGGGTCCTACGAGCAGTACTTC
TRBV15,TRBD2,-,TRBJ2-7,CATSRDRGGGTTYEQYF,TGTGCCACCAGCAGAGATCGAGGTGGGGGGACTACCTACGAGCAGTACTTC
TRBV2,-,-,TRBJ2-2,CASSEQGGGTGELFF,TGTGCCAGCAGTGAGCAGGGAGGTGGCACCGGGGAGCTGTTTTTT
TRBV7-9,-,few,TRBJ1-1,CASSSGEILNTEAFF,TGTGCCAGCAGCTCAGGGGAGATTTTGAACACTGAAGCTTTCTTT
TRBV7-6,-,-,TRBJ1-1,CASSLGANTEAFF,TGTGCCAGCAGCTTAGGGGCGAACACTGAAGCTTTCTTT
TRBV6-6,-,-,TRBJ1-1,CASSYPGGGNTEAFF,TGTGCCAGCAGTTACCCCGGCGGGGGGAACACTGAAGCTTTCTTT
TRBV15,TRBD1,once,TRBJ1-2,CATSRDWQGATNYGYTF,TGTGCCACCAGCAGAGATTGGCAGGGGGCGACCAACTATGGCTACACCTTC
TRBV7-9,-,-,TRBJ1-1,CSSSPYTEAFF,TGTTCCAGCAGCCCCTACACTGAAGCTTTCTTT
TRBV9,-,-,TRBJ2-1,CASSVRDSYNEQFF,TGTGCCAGCAGCGTGCGGGACTCCTACAATGAGCAGTTCTTC
TRBV4-2,-,-,TRBJ2-7,CASSQVTGLQSYEQYF,TGTGCCAGCAGCCAAGTCACAGGGTTACAATCCTACGAGCAGTACTTC
TRBV7-9,-,-,TRBJ2-7,CASSSRDVTRDPYEQYF,TGTGCCAGCAGCTCCAGGGATGTCACACGAGACCCCTACGAGCAGTACTTC